This TCR beta chain came from a study of T cells in tuberculosis. Study-wide background: IGRA-negative adolescents, IGRA-positive adolescents with latent tuberculosis and adults with active tuberculosis formed this South African cohort. Within 7 days of starting treatment, or before, PBMC were stored.

Time point meaning: new active TB diagnosis, blood taken before or within 7 days of starting treatment. Active tuberculosis patients were new diagnoses, HIV-seronegative, South African, and aged 18 years or older. V was pared by 4 bases and J by 5 bases, with 3 bases of the junction left unmatched. There are 14 residues in the CDR3. Germline CDR1 LGHNA, CDR2 YNFKEQ. TCRdb's copy holds only in-frame clones and misses some; the assay was immunoSEQ multiplex PCR. The sample has 20,000 to 25,000 clones; around 85% are singletons. The receptor was isolated from an adult with tuberculosis. The sample was PBMCs, taken at tuberculosis diagnosis. The chain joins TRBV4-2 to TRBJ2-7, with 12 bases matching TRBD2. The DNA for the CDR3 is TGTGCCAGCAGCCGGACTAGCGGGAATCACGAGCAGTACTTC. Encoded protein: CASSRTSGNHEQYF.